This is a list of T cell receptor beta chains from one sample in a study of OX40 agonist ivuxolimab in advanced cancers. Some clones are missing from TCRdb's copy, which holds only in-frame ones; the method was immunoSEQ multiplex PCR. The table includes 71,000 or so clones, approximately 78% detected once. Sequencing used CD4+ or CD8+ T cells sorted from blood, obtained in a trial of the OX40 agonist ivuxolimab. The receptors were sampled from an adult with an advanced solid tumor such as melanoma, head and neck, liver or kidney cancer. CDR3s include the opening cysteine and the closing phenylalanine or tryptophan.

length,V,J,CDR3
16,TRBV9,TRBJ2-1,CASSVGFGGLYNEQFF
16,TRBV7-2,TRBJ1-4,CASSFLSGGRGEKLFF
17,TRBV4-2,TRBJ1-3,CASSQDPRGGAGNTIYF
14,TRBV7-8,TRBJ1-2,CASSLGSGRSGYTF
15,TRBV2,TRBJ1-5,CASSVAGLSNQPQHF
17,TRBV5-1,TRBJ1-2,CASSSDPSQGADYGYTF
11,TRBV7-2,TRBJ1-6,CASSFLGSLHF
15,TRBV5-1,TRBJ1-5,CASSFGGLGNQPQHF
17,TRBV7-9,TRBJ2-2,CASSRGRQGMYTGELFF
13,TRBV7-9,TRBJ1-2,CASSLHINYGYTF
15,TRBV5-1,TRBJ1-3,CASSLTGSAGNTIYF
18,TRBV6-1,TRBJ1-5,CASSDEQGSQMGNQPQHF
15,TRBV7-6,TRBJ2-1,CASSWGTSHHNEQFF
16,TRBV6-6,TRBJ2-7,CASSYSYSGRIYEQYF
17,TRBV18,TRBJ2-1,CASSPDWREGLKNEQFF
15,TRBV27,TRBJ2-5,CASSEWGTVQETQYF
15,TRBV6-5,TRBJ2-7,CASSWTTRQPGEQYF
13,TRBV7-2,TRBJ2-7,CASSSVSSYEQYF
15,TRBV5-1,TRBJ1-1,CASSWGTGDRTEAFF
14,TRBV7-6,.,CASSLSSGNYEQYF
14,TRBV9,TRBJ2-1,CASSVQPEDAEQFF
16,TRBV10-3,TRBJ1-4,CAISERDGVRNEKLFF
15,TRBV9,TRBJ2-5,CASSVGTSDQETQYF
12,TRBV5-6,TRBJ1-2,CASSLARDGYTF
11,TRBV29-1,TRBJ2-3,CSGQLEDTQYF
16,TRBV6-4,TRBJ1-2,CASSDSFFAPIPSYTF
15,TRBV19,TRBJ1-2,CASSIAAGSGYGYTF
15,TRBV18,TRBJ2-1,CASCVSFGSYNEQFF
14,TRBV25-1,TRBJ1-2,CASSLGQGSYGYTF
15,TRBV7-9,TRBJ1-2,CASSSIGQGANGYTF
16,TRBV15,TRBJ1-1,CATSRDLPGANTEAFF
14,TRBV5-4,TRBJ2-6,CASSFGTGANVLTF
15,TRBV18,TRBJ1-2,CASSPRQTPNYGYTF
13,TRBV18,TRBJ1-1,CASSTDMNTEAFF
11,TRBV4-1,TRBJ1-5,CAGFWNQPQHF
12,TRBV7-2,TRBJ2-5,CASSPLPETQYF
15,TRBV19,TRBJ2-3,CASSIAGASTDTQYF
18,TRBV14,TRBJ1-4,CASSQRKVEGTGNEKLFF
15,TRBV7-8,TRBJ2-7,CASRGGGTVYHEQYF
17,TRBV10-2,TRBJ2-7,CASSGPASGRSSYEQYF
14,TRBV6-5,TRBJ1-5,CASRQGQRNQPQHF
14,TRBV10-3,TRBJ2-2,CAISVQGQAGELFF
14,TRBV19,TRBJ1-6,CASRSWAVNSPLHF
14,TRBV4-2,TRBJ2-1,CASSGVSSYNEQFF
15,TRBV6-6,TRBJ1-3,CASSFTWDHGNTIYF